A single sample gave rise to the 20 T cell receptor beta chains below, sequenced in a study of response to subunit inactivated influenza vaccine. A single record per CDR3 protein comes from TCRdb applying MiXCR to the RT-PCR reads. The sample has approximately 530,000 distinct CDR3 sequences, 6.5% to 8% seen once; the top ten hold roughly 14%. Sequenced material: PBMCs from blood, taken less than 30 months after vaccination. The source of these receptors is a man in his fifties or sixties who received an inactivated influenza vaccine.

CDR3 sequence (DNA): TGTGCCAGCAATGGGGGTTCACCTAGCACAGATACGCAGTATTTT. This gives the protein CASNGGSPSTDTQYF. V is TRBV12-3 or TRBV12-4 and J is TRBJ2-3; D possibly matches TRBD1 or TRBD2 (5 bases each). This CDR3 comprises 15 residues. V lost 7 bases and J lost 0, with 14 bases in between.

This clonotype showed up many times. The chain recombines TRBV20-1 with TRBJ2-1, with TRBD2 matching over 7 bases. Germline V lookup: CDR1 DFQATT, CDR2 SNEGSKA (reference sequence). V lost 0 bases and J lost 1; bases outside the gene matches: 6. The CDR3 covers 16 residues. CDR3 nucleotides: TGCAGTGCTAGAGATGTTGGCGGGAGTTCCTACAATGAGCAGTTCTTC. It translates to CSARDVGGSSYNEQFF.

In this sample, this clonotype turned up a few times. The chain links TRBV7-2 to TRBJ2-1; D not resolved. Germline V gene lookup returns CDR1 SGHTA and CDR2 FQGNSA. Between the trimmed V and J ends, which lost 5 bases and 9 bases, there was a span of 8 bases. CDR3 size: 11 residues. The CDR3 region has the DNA TGTGCCAGCAGCGTGGTAGGTGAGCAGTTCTTC. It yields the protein CASSVVGEQFF.

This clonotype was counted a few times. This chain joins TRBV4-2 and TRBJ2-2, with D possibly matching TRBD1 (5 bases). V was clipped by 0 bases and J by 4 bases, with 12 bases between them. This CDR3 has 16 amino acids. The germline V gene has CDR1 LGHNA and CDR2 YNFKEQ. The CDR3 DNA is TGTGCCAGCAGCCAAGATCCCTGGGGCGGCACCGGGGAGCTGTTTTTT. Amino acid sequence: CASSQDPWGGTGELFF.

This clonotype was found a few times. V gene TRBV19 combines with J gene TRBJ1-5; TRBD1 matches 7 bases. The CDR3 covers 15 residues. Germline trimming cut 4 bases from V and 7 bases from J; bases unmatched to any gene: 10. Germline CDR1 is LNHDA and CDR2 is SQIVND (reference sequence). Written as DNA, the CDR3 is TGTGCCAGTAGTACCGACAGGGCCCTTAGACAGCCCCAGCATTTT. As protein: CASSTDRALRQPQHF.

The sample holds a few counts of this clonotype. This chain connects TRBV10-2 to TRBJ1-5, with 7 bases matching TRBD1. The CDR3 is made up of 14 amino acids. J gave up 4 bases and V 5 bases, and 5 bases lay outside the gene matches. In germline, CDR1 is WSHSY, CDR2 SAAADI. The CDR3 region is CASSTQGSNQPQHF. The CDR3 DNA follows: TGCGCCAGCAGTACACAGGGGAGTAATCAGCCCCAGCATTTT.

CDR3 DNA sequence: TGTGCCAGCAGTTTATCGCACAGGGCCATCTATGGCTACACCTTC. This encodes CASSLSHRAIYGYTF. The J gene is TRBJ1-2, the V gene TRBV12-3 or TRBV12-4; perhaps TRBD1 as D (6 bases). CDR3 length: 15 residues. The germline V and J ends were trimmed by 2 bases and 4 bases, with 14 bases remaining between them.

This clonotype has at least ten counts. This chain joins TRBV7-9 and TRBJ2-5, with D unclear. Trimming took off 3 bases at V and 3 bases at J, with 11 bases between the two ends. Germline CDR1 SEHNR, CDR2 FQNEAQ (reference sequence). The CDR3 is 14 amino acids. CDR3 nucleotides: TGTGCCAGCAGCTTTTTGGGCCGGAAAGAGACCCAGTACTTC. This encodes CASSFLGRKETQYF. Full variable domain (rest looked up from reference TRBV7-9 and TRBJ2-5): DTGVSQNPRHKITKRGQNVTFRCDPISEHNRLYWYRQTLGQGPEFLTYFQNEAQLEKSRLLSDRFSAERPKGSFSTLEIQRTEQGDSAMYLCASSFLGRKETQYFGPGTRLLVL.

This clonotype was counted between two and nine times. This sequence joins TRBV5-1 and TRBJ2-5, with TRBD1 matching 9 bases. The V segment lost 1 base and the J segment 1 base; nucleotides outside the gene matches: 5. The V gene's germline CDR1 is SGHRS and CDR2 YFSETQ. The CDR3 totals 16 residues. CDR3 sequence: CASSLQDRGPQETQYF. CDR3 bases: TGCGCCAGCAGCTTGCAGGACAGGGGCCCCCAAGAGACCCAGTACTTC. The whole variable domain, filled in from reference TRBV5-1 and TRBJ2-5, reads KAGVTQTPRYLIKTRGQQVTLSCSPISGHRSVSWYQQTPGQGLQFLFEYFSETQRNKGNFPGRFSGRQFSNSRSEMNVSTLELGDSALYLCASSLQDRGPQETQYFGPGTRLLVL.

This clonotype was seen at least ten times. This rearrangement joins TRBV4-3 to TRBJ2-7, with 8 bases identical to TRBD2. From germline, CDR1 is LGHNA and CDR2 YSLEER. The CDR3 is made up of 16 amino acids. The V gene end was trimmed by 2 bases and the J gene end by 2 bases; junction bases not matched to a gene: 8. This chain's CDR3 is CASSQFLAGRTYEQYF. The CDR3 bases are TGCGCCAGCAGCCAATTTTTAGCGGGACGCACCTACGAGCAGTACTTC.

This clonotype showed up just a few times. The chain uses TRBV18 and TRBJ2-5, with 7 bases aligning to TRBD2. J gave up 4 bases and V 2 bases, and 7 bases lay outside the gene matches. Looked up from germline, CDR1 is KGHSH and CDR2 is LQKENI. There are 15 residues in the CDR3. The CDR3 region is CASSPYAGVGETQYF. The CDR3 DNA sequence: TGTGCCAGCTCACCATATGCGGGAGTGGGAGAGACCCAGTACTTC.

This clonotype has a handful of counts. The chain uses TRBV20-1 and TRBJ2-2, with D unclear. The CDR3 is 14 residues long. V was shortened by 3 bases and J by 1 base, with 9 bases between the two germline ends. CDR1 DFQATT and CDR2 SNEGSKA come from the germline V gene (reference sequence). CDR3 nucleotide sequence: TGCAGTGCTAGGGGGTCTGAGAACACCGGGGAGCTGTTTTTT. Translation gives CSARGSENTGELFF.

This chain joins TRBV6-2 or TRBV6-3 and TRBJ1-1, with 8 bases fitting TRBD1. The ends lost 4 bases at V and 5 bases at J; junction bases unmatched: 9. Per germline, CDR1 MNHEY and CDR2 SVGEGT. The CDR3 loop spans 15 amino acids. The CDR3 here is CASSSADRVRTEAFF. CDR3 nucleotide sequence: TGTGCCAGCAGTTCCGCGGACAGGGTGAGGACTGAAGCTTTCTTT.

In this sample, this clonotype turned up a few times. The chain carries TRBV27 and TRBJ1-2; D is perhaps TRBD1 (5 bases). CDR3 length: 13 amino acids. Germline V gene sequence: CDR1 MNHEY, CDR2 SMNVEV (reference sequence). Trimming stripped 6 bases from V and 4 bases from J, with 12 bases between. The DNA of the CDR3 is TGTGCCAGCAGACCCAGGGACTTCTATGGCTACACCTTC. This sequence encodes CASRPRDFYGYTF.

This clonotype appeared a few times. The CDR3 sequence: CASSGGLAGGNEQFF. The CDR3 DNA is TGCGCCAGCAGCGGCGGACTAGCGGGAGGGAATGAGCAGTTCTTC. The chain combines TRBV5-1 with TRBJ2-1; TRBD2 matches 15 bases. Germline-derived CDR1 and CDR2 are SGHRS and YFSETQ. The CDR3 runs 15 residues. V gave up 4 bases and J gave up 7 bases; unmatched junction bases: 3. The variable domain in full, with the rest retrieved from reference TRBV5-1 and TRBJ2-1, is KAGVTQTPRYLIKTRGQQVTLSCSPISGHRSVSWYQQTPGQGLQFLFEYFSETQRNKGNFPGRFSGRQFSNSRSEMNVSTLELGDSALYLCASSGGLAGGNEQFFGPGTRLTVL.

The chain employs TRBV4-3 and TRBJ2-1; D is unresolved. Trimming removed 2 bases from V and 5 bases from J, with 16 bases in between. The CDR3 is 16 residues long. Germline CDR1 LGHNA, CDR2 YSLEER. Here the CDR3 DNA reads TGCGCCAGCAGCCAAAATCCGACCCGCATTGACAATGAGCAGTTCTTC. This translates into CASSQNPTRIDNEQFF.

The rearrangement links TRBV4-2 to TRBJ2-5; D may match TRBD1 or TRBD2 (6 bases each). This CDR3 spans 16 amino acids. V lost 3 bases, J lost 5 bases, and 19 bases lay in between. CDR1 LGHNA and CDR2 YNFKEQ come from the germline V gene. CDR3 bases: TGTGCCAGCAGCCAGAACTCCAGGCAGGGGAGGGAGACCCAGTACTTC. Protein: CASSQNSRQGRETQYF.

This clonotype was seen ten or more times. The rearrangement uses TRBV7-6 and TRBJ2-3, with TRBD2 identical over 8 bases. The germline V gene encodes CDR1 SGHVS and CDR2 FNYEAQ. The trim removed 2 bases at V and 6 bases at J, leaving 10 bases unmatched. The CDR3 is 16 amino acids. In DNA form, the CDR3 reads TGTGCCAGCAGCTTATACGGCGGGGGGTCGCCCGATACGCAGTATTTT. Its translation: CASSLYGGGSPDTQYF.

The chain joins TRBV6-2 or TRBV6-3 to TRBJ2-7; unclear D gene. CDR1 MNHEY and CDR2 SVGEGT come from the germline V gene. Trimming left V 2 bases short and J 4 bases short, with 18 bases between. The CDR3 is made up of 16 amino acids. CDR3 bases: TGTGCCAGCAGTTACCTGGGTCTCTCCTCCTTTTACGAGCAGTACTTC. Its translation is CASSYLGLSSFYEQYF.

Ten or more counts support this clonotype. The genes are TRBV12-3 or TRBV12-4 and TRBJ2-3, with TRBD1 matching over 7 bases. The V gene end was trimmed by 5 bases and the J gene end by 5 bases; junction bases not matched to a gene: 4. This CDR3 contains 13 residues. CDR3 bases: TGTGCCAGCAGTGGGACAGTAAGAGATACGCAGTATTTT. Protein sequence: CASSGTVRDTQYF.